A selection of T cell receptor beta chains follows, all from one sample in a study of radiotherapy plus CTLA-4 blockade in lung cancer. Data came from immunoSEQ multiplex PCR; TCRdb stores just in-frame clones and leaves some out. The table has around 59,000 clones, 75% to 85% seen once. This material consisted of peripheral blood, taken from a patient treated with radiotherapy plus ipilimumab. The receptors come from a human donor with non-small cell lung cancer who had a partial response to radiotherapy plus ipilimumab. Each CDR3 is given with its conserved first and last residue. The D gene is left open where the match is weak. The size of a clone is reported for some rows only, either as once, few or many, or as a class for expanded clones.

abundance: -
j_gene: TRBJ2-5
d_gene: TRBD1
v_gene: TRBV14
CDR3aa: CASSPTGYGTQYF
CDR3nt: TGTGCCAGCAGCCCGACAGGGTACGGGACCCAGTACTTC

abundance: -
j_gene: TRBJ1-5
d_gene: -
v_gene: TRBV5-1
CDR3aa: CASSIDSENQPQHF
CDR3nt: TGCGCCAGCAGCATAGACAGCGAGAATCAGCCCCAGCATTTT

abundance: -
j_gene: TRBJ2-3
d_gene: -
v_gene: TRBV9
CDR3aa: CASTPRGDTDTQYF
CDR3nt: TGTGCCAGCACCCCTCGCGGCGACACAGATACGCAGTATTTT

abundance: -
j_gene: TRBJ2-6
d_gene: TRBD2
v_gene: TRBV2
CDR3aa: CASREARGGSGANVLTF
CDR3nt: TGTGCCAGCAGGGAAGCGCGGGGGGGCTCTGGGGCCAACGTCCTGACTTTC

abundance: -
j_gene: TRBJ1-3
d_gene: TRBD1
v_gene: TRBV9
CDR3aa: CASSVLGTGTGNTIYF
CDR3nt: TGTGCCAGCAGCGTACTTGGGACAGGGACTGGAAACACCATATATTTT

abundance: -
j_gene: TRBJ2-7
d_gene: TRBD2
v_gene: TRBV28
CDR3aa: CASSWDSGGRYF
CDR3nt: TGTGCCAGCAGCTGGGACAGCGGGGGGCGGTACTTC

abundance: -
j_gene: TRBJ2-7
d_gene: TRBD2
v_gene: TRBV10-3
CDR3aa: CAISEFGLAGDYEQYF
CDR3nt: TGTGCCATCAGTGAGTTTGGACTAGCGGGGGACTACGAGCAGTACTTC

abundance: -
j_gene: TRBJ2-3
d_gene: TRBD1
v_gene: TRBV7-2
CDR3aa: CASSLRQGVPTSTDTQYF
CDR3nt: TGTGCCAGCAGCTTAAGGCAGGGGGTGCCTACTAGCACAGATACGCAGTATTTT

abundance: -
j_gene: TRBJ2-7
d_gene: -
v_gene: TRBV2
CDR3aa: CASSEMFSGEYEQYF
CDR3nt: TGTGCCAGCAGTGAAATGTTTTCAGGGGAGTACGAGCAGTACTTC

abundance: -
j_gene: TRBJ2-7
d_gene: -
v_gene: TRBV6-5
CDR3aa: CASSYSGQGAYEQYF
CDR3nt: TGTGCCAGCAGTTACTCTGGGCAGGGTGCTTACGAGCAGTACTTC

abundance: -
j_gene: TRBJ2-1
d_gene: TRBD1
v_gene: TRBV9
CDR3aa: CASSVYGTVSYNEQFF
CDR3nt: TGTGCCAGCAGCGTTTACGGGACAGTCAGTTACAATGAGCAGTTCTTC

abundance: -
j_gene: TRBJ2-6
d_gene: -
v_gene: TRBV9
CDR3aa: CASSVRRHSGANVLTF
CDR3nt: TGTGCCAGCAGCGTACGGCGGCACTCTGGGGCCAACGTCCTGACTTTC

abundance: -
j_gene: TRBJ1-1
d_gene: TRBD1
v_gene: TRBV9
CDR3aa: CASSVGQGLNTEAFF
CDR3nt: TGTGCCAGCAGCGTTGGACAGGGGCTGAACACTGAAGCTTTCTTT

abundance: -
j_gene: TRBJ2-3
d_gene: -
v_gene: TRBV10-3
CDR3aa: CAISEPGQPSTDTQYF
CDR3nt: TGTGCCATCAGTGAGCCAGGACAGCCAAGCACAGATACGCAGTATTTT

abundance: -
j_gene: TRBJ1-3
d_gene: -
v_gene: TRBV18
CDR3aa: CASSPPGQGGGNTIYF
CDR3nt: TGTGCCAGCTCACCACCTGGTCAGGGTGGCGGAAACACCATATATTTT

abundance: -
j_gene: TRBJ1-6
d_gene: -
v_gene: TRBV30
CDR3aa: CGLRGLGNSPLHF
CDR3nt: TGTGGGCTGCGCGGGTTGGGGAATTCACCCCTCCACTTT

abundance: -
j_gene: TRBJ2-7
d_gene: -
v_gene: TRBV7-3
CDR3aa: CETKSMGHEQYF
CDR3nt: TGTGAAACAAAGTCGATGGGCCACGAGCAGTACTTC

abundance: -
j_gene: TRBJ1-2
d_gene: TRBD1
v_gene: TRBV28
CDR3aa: CASSSGGFYGYTF
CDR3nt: TGTGCCAGCAGCTCAGGGGGCTTCTATGGCTACACCTTC

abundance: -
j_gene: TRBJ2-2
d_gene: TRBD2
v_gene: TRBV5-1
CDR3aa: CASSRTSGDTGELFF
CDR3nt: TGCGCCAGCTCCAGGACTAGCGGAGACACCGGGGAGCTGTTTTTT

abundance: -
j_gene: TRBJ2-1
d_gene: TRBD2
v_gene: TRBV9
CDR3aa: CASSQAGVSYNEQFF
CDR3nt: TGTGCCAGCAGCCAAGCGGGGGTCTCCTACAATGAGCAGTTCTTC

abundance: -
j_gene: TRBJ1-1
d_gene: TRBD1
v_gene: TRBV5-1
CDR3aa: CASSLTGANTEAFF
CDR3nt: TGCGCCAGCAGCTTGACAGGGGCTAACACTGAAGCTTTCTTT

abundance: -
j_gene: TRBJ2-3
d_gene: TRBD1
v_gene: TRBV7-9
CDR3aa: CASSLGDSSTDTQYF
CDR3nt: TGTGCCAGCAGCTTAGGGGACAGTAGCACAGATACGCAGTATTTT

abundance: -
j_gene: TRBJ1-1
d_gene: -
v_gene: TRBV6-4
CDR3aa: CANPGNWGNTEAFF
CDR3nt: TGTGCCAACCCCGGGAATTGGGGGAACACTGAAGCTTTCTTT

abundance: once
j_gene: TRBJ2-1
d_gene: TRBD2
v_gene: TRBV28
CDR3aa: CASSLLNPPTSGGEEEQFF
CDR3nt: TGTGCCAGCAGTTTATTAAACCCACCGACTAGCGGGGGGGAGGAGGAGCAGTTCTTC

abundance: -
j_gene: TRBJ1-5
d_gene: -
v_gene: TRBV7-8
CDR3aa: CASGLTDSNQPQHF
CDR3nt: TGTGCCAGCGGACTTACAGATAGCAATCAGCCCCAGCATTTT

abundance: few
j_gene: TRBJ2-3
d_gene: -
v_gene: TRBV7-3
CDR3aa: CASSTSGLGGLDTQYF
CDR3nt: TGTGCCAGCAGCACCTCCGGGCTAGGGGGTCTCGATACGCAGTATTTT

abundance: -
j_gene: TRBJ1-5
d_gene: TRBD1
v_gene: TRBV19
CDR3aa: CASSKDRDRGTKGNQPQHF
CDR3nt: TGTGCCAGTAGTAAAGACCGGGACAGGGGGACTAAGGGCAATCAGCCCCAGCATTTT

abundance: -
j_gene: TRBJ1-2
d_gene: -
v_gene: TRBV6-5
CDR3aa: CASSYSKAGADGYTF
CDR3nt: TGTGCCAGCAGTTACTCGAAAGCAGGGGCGGATGGCTACACCTTC

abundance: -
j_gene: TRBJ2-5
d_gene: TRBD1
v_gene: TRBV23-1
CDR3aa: CASSQSGDRASGQETQYF
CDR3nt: TGCGCCAGCAGTCAATCGGGGGACAGGGCCTCAGGACAAGAGACCCAGTACTTC

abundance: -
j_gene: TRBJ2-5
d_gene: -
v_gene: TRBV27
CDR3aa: CASSDSQETQYF
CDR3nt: TGTGCCAGCAGTGACAGCCAAGAGACCCAGTACTTC

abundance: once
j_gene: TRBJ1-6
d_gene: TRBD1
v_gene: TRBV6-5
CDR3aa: CASRDTGTDNSPLHF
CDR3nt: TGTGCCAGCAGAGACACCGGGACAGATAATTCACCCCTCCACTTT

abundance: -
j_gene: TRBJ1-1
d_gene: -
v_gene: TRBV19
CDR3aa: CASSIDPAGRDTEAFF
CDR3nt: TGTGCCAGTAGTATAGATCCGGCAGGGAGGGACACTGAAGCTTTCTTT

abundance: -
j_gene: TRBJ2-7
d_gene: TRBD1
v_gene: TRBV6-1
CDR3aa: CASGTGGYEQYF
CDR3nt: TGTGCCAGCGGGACAGGGGGCTACGAGCAGTACTTC

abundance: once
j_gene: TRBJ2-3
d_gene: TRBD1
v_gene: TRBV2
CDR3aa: CASSTGVADTQYF
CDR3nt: TGTGCCAGCAGTACAGGGGTTGCAGATACGCAGTATTTT

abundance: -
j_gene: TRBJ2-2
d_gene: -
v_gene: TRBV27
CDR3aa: CASSFSQLGHLNTGELFF
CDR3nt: TGTGCCAGCAGTTTCTCCCAGTTGGGACACCTTAACACCGGGGAGCTGTTTTTT

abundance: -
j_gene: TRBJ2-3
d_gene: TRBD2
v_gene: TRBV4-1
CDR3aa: CASSQDRLAGGMDTQYF
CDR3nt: TGCGCCAGCAGCCAAGATCGACTAGCGGGGGGGATGGATACGCAGTATTTT

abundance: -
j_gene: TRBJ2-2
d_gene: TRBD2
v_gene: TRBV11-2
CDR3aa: CASSLGLAGGTGELFF
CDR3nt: TGTGCCAGCAGCTTAGGGCTAGCGGGGGGCACCGGGGAGCTGTTTTTT

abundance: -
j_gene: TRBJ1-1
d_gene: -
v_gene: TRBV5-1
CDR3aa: CASSPTGNTEAFF
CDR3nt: TGCGCCAGCAGCCCCACAGGGAACACTGAAGCTTTCTTT

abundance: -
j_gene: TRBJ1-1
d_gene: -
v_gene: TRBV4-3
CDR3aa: CASSQDLERLNTEAFF
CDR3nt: TGCGCCAGCAGCCAAGATCTAGAGCGATTGAACACTGAAGCTTTCTTT

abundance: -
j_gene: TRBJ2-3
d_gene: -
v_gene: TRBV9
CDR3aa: CASSVPRDRGGPADTQYF
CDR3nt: TGTGCCAGCAGCGTGCCCCGGGACCGCGGGGGCCCCGCGGATACGCAGTATTTT

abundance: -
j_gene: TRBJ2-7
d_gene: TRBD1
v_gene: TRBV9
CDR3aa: CASSVGGDRAVHEQYF
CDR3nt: TGTGCCAGCAGCGTAGGCGGGGACAGGGCTGTCCACGAGCAGTACTTC

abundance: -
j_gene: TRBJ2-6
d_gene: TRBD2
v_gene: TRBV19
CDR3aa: CASTKGRGLSPISGANVLTF
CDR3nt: TGTGCCAGTACCAAAGGGAGGGGCCTTTCCCCGATCTCTGGGGCCAACGTCCTGACTTTC

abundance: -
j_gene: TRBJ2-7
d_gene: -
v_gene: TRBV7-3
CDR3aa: CASSLMGRVEQYF
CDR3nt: TGTGCCAGCAGCTTAATGGGGCGCGTCGAGCAGTACTTC

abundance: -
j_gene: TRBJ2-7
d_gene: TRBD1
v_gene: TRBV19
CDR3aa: CASSTPGQGSYEQYF
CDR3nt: TGTGCCAGTAGTACCCCGGGACAGGGCTCCTACGAGCAGTACTTC

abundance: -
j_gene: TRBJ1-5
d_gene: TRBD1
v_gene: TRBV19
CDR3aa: CASSIPTGWRGNQPQHF
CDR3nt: TGTGCCAGTAGTATACCGACAGGGTGGAGGGGTAATCAGCCCCAGCATTTT

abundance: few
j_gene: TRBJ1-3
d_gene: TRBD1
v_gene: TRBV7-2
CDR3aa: CASSLQGASGNTIYF
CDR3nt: TGTGCCAGCAGCTTACAGGGGGCCTCTGGAAACACCATATATTTT

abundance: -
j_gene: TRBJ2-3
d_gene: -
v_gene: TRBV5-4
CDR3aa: CASSLTGLRTDTQYF
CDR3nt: TGTGCCAGCAGCTTAACAGGGCTTCGCACAGATACGCAGTATTTT

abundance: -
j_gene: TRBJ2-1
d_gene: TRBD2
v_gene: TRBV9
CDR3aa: CASGVVPGGRNEQFF
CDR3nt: TGTGCCAGCGGCGTAGTACCGGGGGGTCGAAATGAGCAGTTCTTC

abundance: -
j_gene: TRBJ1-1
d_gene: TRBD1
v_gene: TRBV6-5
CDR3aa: CASSWDRTSTEAFF
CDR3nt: TGTGCCAGCAGCTGGGACAGGACTTCGACTGAAGCTTTCTTT

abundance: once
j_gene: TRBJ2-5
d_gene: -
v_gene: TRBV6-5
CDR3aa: CASGYLRGPETQYF
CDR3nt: TGTGCCAGCGGATACCTGCGGGGGCCAGAGACCCAGTACTTC

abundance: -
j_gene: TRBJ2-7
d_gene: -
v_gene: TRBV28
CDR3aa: CASSQGGYEQYF
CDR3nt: TGTGCCAGCAGTCAAGGGGGCTACGAGCAGTACTTC

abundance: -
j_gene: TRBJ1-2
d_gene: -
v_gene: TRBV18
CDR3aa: CASSPPAGDNYGYTF
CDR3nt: TGTGCCAGCTCACCACCGGCGGGTGACAACTATGGCTACACCTTC

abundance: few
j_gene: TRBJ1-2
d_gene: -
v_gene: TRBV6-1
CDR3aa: CASAREFLGGYTF
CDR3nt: TGTGCCAGCGCCCGGGAATTTTTGGGTGGCTACACCTTC

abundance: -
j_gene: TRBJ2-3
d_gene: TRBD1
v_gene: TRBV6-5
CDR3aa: CASRPTGGSTDTQYF
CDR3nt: TGTGCCAGCAGACCAACAGGGGGCAGCACAGATACGCAGTATTTT

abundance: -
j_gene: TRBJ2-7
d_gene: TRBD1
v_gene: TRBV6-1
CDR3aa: CASSVAGGQYEQYF
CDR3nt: TGTGCCAGCAGTGTGGCAGGGGGTCAGTACGAGCAGTACTTC